This T cell receptor (beta chain) originates from a study of beta chain features in type 1 diabetes. In the study overall: In all, roughly 98,000,000 sorted cells from all samples were analyzed.

Concerning this clone itself: Its specificity is unknown.

CDR1 SQVTM and CDR2 ANQGSEA come from the germline V gene. The CDR3 is made up of 14 amino acids. Trimming pared 6 bases from V and 4 bases from J, leaving 18 bases between. Study conclusions and caveats: Across patients, naive, central memory and Treg TCRB repertoires exhibited apparently greater similarity than was observed across healthy donors. TCRB CDR3s were moderately but significantly shorter in Type 1 diabetes patients in all four CD4+ subsets. Highly expressing activated T cells could be over-counted with a cDNA template.

Since all of the isolated RNA was reverse transcribed, expressed TCRB transcripts were what got sequenced. About 3.7 million reads on average were seen across naive, central memory and regulatory T cell samples. Sequenced by immunoSEQ multiplex PCR; TCRdb stores in-frame clones only, minus some. The table lists 300,000 to 400,000 clones, about 13% of them singletons. The V call is TRBV29-1, the J call TRBJ1-1; D possibly corresponds to TRBD1 (5 bases). Sequenced material: naive CD4+ T cells from blood. The TCR originated in a woman between 18 and 30 years old with type 1 diabetes. The CDR3 here is CSVPQQGSGTEAFF. CDR3 DNA sequence: TGCAGCGTCCCACAGCAGGGATCCGGCACTGAAGCTTTCTTT.